This T cell receptor (beta chain) stems from a study of T-cell reconstitution after alpha-beta-depleted transplantation in children. This clonotype occurred a few times. Its matching antigen is unknown. Library preparation (for TCRbeta) was performed with unique molecular identifiers. In TCRdb, the PCR reads were re-called with MiXCR into one record per CDR3 protein. The data contain approximately 350,000 distinct CDR3 sequences, 15% to 20% of them singletons. This CDR3 region has 14 residues. The germline V gene has CDR1 SGHDT and CDR2 YYEEEE. With 0 bases removed from V and 4 bases from J, the gap between germline ends came to 10 bases. General study findings and limits: For some patients, TCRbeta diversity was high at day 60 because of recipient T cells and thymic progenitors that survived. One year after transplant, T-cell counts and diversity came mostly from newly produced T cells. Several hundred graft clones that had expanded were reportedly the source of alpha-beta T cells about two months after transplant.

This TCR was sampled from a male patient between 2 and 15 years old who had a stem cell transplant for acute lymphoblastic leukemia, so the T cells may come from the graft donor. The sequencing used PBMCs, mostly from graft donor cells, collected 360 days after TCRalphabeta/CD19-depleted stem cell transplant. The chain links TRBV5-6 to TRBJ2-5; D ambiguous. The CDR3 DNA reads as TGTGCCAGCAGCTTGGTATTAATCGGAGAGACCCAGTACTTC. It encodes CASSLVLIGETQYF. The complete variable domain, with remaining parts taken from reference TRBV5-6 and TRBJ2-5, reads DAGVTQSPTHLIKTRGQQVTLRCSPKSGHDTVSWYQQALGQGPQFIFQYYEEEERQRGNFPDRFSGHQFPNYSSELNVNALLLGDSALYLCASSLVLIGETQYFGPGTRLLVL.